Listed here are 19 T cell receptor beta chains from one sample, sequenced in a study. Amplification of TRBV12-4/TRBJ1-2 clonotypes used adaptor-ligated barcode primers. Via MiXCR, TCRdb re-called the multiplex PCR reads, giving one row per CDR3 protein. The sample holds about 480 distinct CDR3 sequences, approximately 5.3% seen once. The sorted Tregs were CD4+CD25+CD127-/low cells. Sequenced material: Tregs sorted from blood. The source is a female donor with breast cancer.

Within the sample, this clonotype is large. V gene TRBV12-3 or TRBV12-4 combines with J gene TRBJ1-2, with D tentatively TRBD1 (5 bases). The CDR3 extends over 13 amino acids. Trimming took 3 bases from V and 8 from J, leaving 13 bases between them. As DNA, the CDR3 is TGTGCCAGCAGTTTTGGAGGGGTTGGAGGCTACACCTTC. This gives the protein CASSFGGVGGYTF.

This clonotype counts as large (0.1 to 1%). V and J are TRBV12-3 or TRBV12-4 and TRBJ1-2, with 7 bases lining up with TRBD1. Trimming took 8 bases from V and 4 from J; bases not matched to a gene: 7. CDR3 length: 13 amino acids. The CDR3 loop is CASHRGAGYGYTF. The CDR3 DNA is TGTGCCAGCCACAGGGGCGCGGGCTATGGCTACACCTTC.

This clonotype is labeled large (0.1 to 1%). V and J are TRBV12-3 or TRBV12-4 and TRBJ1-2; D unclear. This CDR3 comprises 11 residues. The V end was cut by 1 base, the J end by 6 bases, with 3 bases between. The CDR3 loop reads CASSLGHGYTF. The CDR3 DNA reads TGTGCCAGCAGTTTAGGTCATGGCTACACCTTC.

This clonotype ranks as large. The J gene is TRBJ1-2, the V gene TRBV12-3 or TRBV12-4, with D unresolved. V was shortened by 5 bases and J by 4 bases, with 17 bases between the two germline ends. The CDR3 loop spans 15 amino acids. CDR3 sequence reads: CASSLTGYRIYGYTF. CDR3 nucleotides: TGTGCCAGCAGTCTAACGGGATATAGGATCTATGGCTACACCTTC.

This clonotype is large by share. V gene TRBV12-3 or TRBV12-4 combines with J gene TRBJ1-2; TRBD1 matches at 7 bases. This CDR3 has 13 residues. With 7 bases clipped from V and 7 bases from J, the junction kept 9 bases outside the gene matches. The CDR3 spells CASTFTGVGGYTF. For the CDR3, the DNA is TGTGCCAGCACCTTCACAGGGGTTGGTGGCTACACCTTC.

This clonotype is labeled as large. V usage is TRBV12-3 or TRBV12-4 and J usage is TRBJ1-2, with unresolved D. The CDR3 is made up of 15 amino acids. Trimming pared 4 bases from V and 7 bases from J, leaving 19 bases between. CDR3 region: CASSYRRNGAAGYTF. The CDR3 nucleotides read TGTGCCAGCAGTTACCGCAGAAATGGTGCCGCTGGCTACACCTTC.

This clonotype is large by share. This chain joins TRBV12-3 or TRBV12-4 and TRBJ1-2; D is unclear. This CDR3 has 15 residues. The germline V and J ends were trimmed by 3 bases and 1 base, with 12 bases remaining between them. CDR3 region: CASSLRQVFNYGYTF. The CDR3 region has the DNA TGTGCCAGCAGTTTGCGGCAGGTCTTTAACTATGGCTACACCTTC.

Only a few counts were recorded for this clonotype. This CDR3 is CASSRDRVYGYTF. The CDR3 DNA is TGTGCCAGCAGTCGCGACAGGGTCTATGGCTACACCTTC. This chain links TRBV12-3 or TRBV12-4 with TRBJ1-2; 7 bases match TRBD1. This CDR3 comprises 13 residues. The J segment lost 4 bases and the V segment lost 5 bases, leaving 4 bases of the junction unmatched.

Sample share makes this clonotype large (0.1 to 1%). The V and J genes are TRBV12-3 or TRBV12-4 and TRBJ1-2, with D unclear. The CDR3 loop spans 14 amino acids. V was pared by 5 bases and J by 8 bases, with 18 bases between. This chain's CDR3 is CASSIRRSLIGYTF. The DNA of the CDR3 is TGTGCCAGCAGTATCCGGCGGAGTCTGATCGGCTACACCTTC.

This clonotype is deemed large (0.1 to 1%). The chain links TRBV12-3 or TRBV12-4 to TRBJ1-2; D possibly corresponds to TRBD1 (5 bases). The V end lost 7 bases, the J end lost 5 bases, and 11 bases lay between the germline ends. The CDR3 is 12 amino acids. CDR3 sequence: CASTLRGYGYTF. CDR3 DNA sequence: TGTGCCAGCACCTTGAGGGGATATGGCTACACCTTC.

This clonotype is termed large. The genes are TRBV12-3 or TRBV12-4 and TRBJ1-2; a possible D gene is TRBD1 (5 bases). This CDR3 region has 13 residues. The V and J ends lost 5 bases and 8 bases respectively, with 15 bases between them. The CDR3 coding sequence is TGTGCCAGCAGTCCGGGACCACAGTCAGGCTACACCTTC. This gives the protein CASSPGPQSGYTF.

By share, this clonotype ranks as large (0.1 to 1%). This sequence joins TRBV12-3 or TRBV12-4 and TRBJ1-2; tentative D call: TRBD1 (5 bases). This CDR3 is 13 amino acids long. V lost 7 bases to trimming and J lost 8 bases, with 17 bases between them. CDR3 amino acids: CASTLTGSGGYTF. The CDR3 DNA sequence: TGTGCCAGCACCCTCACAGGTTCCGGCGGCTACACCTTC.

By its share, this clonotype is large. The CDR3 DNA reads TGTGCCAGCAGTTCGAGGGGAAATGGCTACACCTTC. This codes for CASSSRGNGYTF. The chain recombines TRBV12-3 or TRBV12-4 with TRBJ1-2, with D possibly matching TRBD1 (5 bases). The CDR3 is 12 residues long. The germline V and J ends were trimmed by 4 bases and 6 bases, with 9 bases remaining between them.

The sample holds many counts of this clonotype. The V call is TRBV12-3 or TRBV12-4, the J call TRBJ1-2; D may be TRBD1 (5 bases). Trimming took 6 bases from V and 4 from J, leaving 12 bases between them. This CDR3 spans 13 amino acids. In DNA, the CDR3 is TGTGCCAGCAGGTTGACAGCGTCCTATGGCTACACCTTC. Residues: CASRLTASYGYTF.

This clonotype counts as large (0.1 to 1%). This chain uses TRBV12-3 or TRBV12-4 with TRBJ1-2; D gene ambiguous. This CDR3 comprises 13 residues. V was pared by 3 bases and J by 6 bases, with 11 bases between. The CDR3 sequence is CASSFAATHGYTF. DNA of the CDR3: TGTGCCAGCAGTTTCGCCGCGACCCATGGCTACACCTTC.

Relative to its sample, this clonotype is large (0.1 to 1%). The chain is built from TRBV12-3 or TRBV12-4 and TRBJ1-2; D is unresolved. Trimming removed 6 bases at V and 7 bases at J, with 18 bases between. The CDR3 consists of 14 residues. CDR3 in DNA: TGTGCCAGCAGCTCACTTCGCGGGGTAGGTGGCTACACCTTC. Residues: CASSSLRGVGGYTF.

This clonotype rates as large. The V call is TRBV12-3 or TRBV12-4, the J call TRBJ1-2; D may be TRBD1 (5 bases). Trimming left V 7 bases short and J 4 bases short, with 10 bases between. CDR3 length: 12 amino acids. The CDR3 region has the DNA TGTGCCAGCACTACCGGGACCTATGGCTACACCTTC. It is translated as CASTTGTYGYTF.

By share of the sample, this clonotype is large. Here the CDR3 DNA reads TGTGCCAGCAGTTTAGCGGGACCGGCTAACTATGGCTACACCTTC. This gives the protein CASSLAGPANYGYTF. The chain is built from TRBV12-3 or TRBV12-4 and TRBJ1-2; D may be TRBD1 (5 bases). This CDR3 has 15 amino acids. The V end was cut by 0 bases, the J end by 0 bases, with 8 bases between.

This clonotype is large within its sample. This chain connects TRBV12-3 or TRBV12-4 to TRBJ1-2; D gene unclear. The CDR3 totals 19 residues. V was pared by 0 bases and J by 3 bases, with 23 bases between. The CDR3 DNA reads TGTGCCAGCAGTTTAGCCCGGACCGAGTCCTTTAGGGATTACTATGGCTACACCTTC. Translation: CASSLARTESFRDYYGYTF.